These 17 T cell receptor beta chains came from one sample sequenced in a study of shared clonotypes between healthy human individuals. The method was immunoSEQ multiplex PCR; TCRdb's version includes in-frame clones alone and lacks a portion of them. The sample records about 710,000 clones, more than 70% being singletons. Sequences were obtained from memory CD4+ T cells sorted from blood. Subset denoted: CD45RA-negative fraction. All receptors come from a woman in her 30s in good health.

This clone was counted between two and nine times. The rearrangement links TRBV5-6 to TRBJ2-3; a possible D gene is TRBD1 (6 bases). V lost 2 bases and J lost 2, with 15 bases in between. The CDR3 covers 16 residues. Germline V gene lookup returns CDR1 SGHDT and CDR2 YYEEEE. In nucleotides, the CDR3 is TGTGCCAGCAGCTTCTCTCAGCAGGGGATCACAGATACGCAGTATTTT. Protein: CASSFSQQGITDTQYF.

V is TRBV10-3 and J is TRBJ2-4; possible D gene TRBD1, 6 bases. V was cut by 11 bases and J by 4 bases, with 15 bases left in between. From germline, CDR1 is ENHRY and CDR2 SYGVKD. The CDR3 is made up of 13 amino acids. CDR3: CAAGGREKNIQYF. For the CDR3, the DNA is TGTGCCGCTGGGGGCCGGGAAAAAAACATTCAGTACTTC.

The genes are TRBV2 and TRBJ1-2; D call uncertain. CDR3 size: 12 residues. Looked up from germline, CDR1 is SNHLY and CDR2 is FYNNEI. V gave up 9 bases and J gave up 5 bases, with 13 bases separating them. The CDR3 here is CARTQTEYGYTF. For the CDR3, the DNA is TGTGCCAGGACTCAGACTGAATATGGCTACACCTTC.

This clone occurred a few times. The V call is TRBV29-1, the J call TRBJ2-7; no clear D. Between the trimmed V and J ends, which lost 4 bases and 0 bases, there was a span of 10 bases. The length of the CDR3 is 13 residues. Looked up from germline, CDR1 is SQVTM and CDR2 is ANQGSEA. The CDR3 region is CSVAGSNSYEQYF. In nucleotides, the CDR3 is TGCAGCGTTGCCGGGTCCAACTCCTACGAGCAGTACTTC.

This clone was observed a handful of times. The chain is built from TRBV10-3 and TRBJ2-5, with TRBD2 matching 8 bases. This CDR3 is built from 18 residues. Losses at the gene ends were 3 bases for V and 5 bases for J; bases not matched to a gene: 17. Germline lookup yields CDR1 ENHRY and CDR2 SYGVKD. The CDR3 loop is CAISDKRGASGREETQYF. In DNA form, the CDR3 reads TGTGCCATCAGTGACAAAAGGGGAGCTAGCGGGCGCGAGGAGACCCAGTACTTC.

The chain links TRBV2 to TRBJ1-5; 7 bases line up with TRBD1. J gave up 4 bases and V 7 bases, and 4 bases lay outside the gene matches. The V gene's germline CDR1 is SNHLY and CDR2 FYNNEI. This CDR3 has 13 residues. In nucleotides, the CDR3 is TGTGCCAGCAAGGGGACAGTGAATCAGCCCCAGCATTTT. Translated, it gives CASKGTVNQPQHF.

In its sample, this clone was seen a few times. V and J are TRBV6-6 and TRBJ1-5, with TRBD1 matching over 9 bases. With 6 bases clipped from V and 3 bases from J, the junction kept 6 bases outside the gene matches. The germline V gene encodes CDR1 MNHNY and CDR2 SVGAGI (reference sequence). CDR3 length: 15 amino acids. The CDR3 coding sequence is TGTGCCAGCAGCCTCCGGGACAGGGACAATCAGCCCCAGCATTTT. Amino acids: CASSLRDRDNQPQHF.

V gene TRBV5-1 combines with J gene TRBJ2-3, with D possibly matching TRBD1 (6 bases). The CDR3 covers 15 residues. Germline V gives CDR1 SGHRS, CDR2 YFSETQ. Between the trimmed V and J ends, which lost 1 base and 5 bases, there was a span of 14 bases. The CDR3 protein is CASSLIGRRGDTQYF. The CDR3 region has the DNA TGCGCCAGCAGCTTGATCGGGCGCAGGGGAGATACGCAGTATTTT.

The V call is TRBV2, the J call TRBJ2-5, with TRBD2 matching 7 bases. J lost 5 bases, V lost 7 bases, and 10 bases had no gene match. Germline V gene lookup returns CDR1 SNHLY and CDR2 FYNNEI. The CDR3 loop spans 14 amino acids. In DNA form, the CDR3 reads TGTGCCAGCACATTTAACGGCGGGAGTGAGACCCAGTACTTC. Translating gives CASTFNGGSETQYF.

The rearrangement joins TRBV11-2 to TRBJ1-4, with D maybe TRBD1 (6 bases). V lost 5 bases to trimming and J lost 5 bases, with 15 bases between them. Germline lookup yields CDR1 SGHAT and CDR2 FQNNGV. The CDR3 runs 15 residues. The CDR3 region is CASSRSLDRNEKLFF. As DNA, the CDR3 is TGTGCCAGCAGCCGGAGTCTGGACAGAAATGAAAAACTGTTTTTT. Variable domain in full (rest from reference TRBV11-2 and TRBJ1-4): EAGVAQSPRYKIIEKRQSVAFWCNPISGHATLYWYQQILGQGPKLLIQFQNNGVVDDSQLPKDRFSAERLKGVDSTLKIQPAKLEDSAVYLCASSRSLDRNEKLFFGSGTQLSVL.

This rearrangement joins TRBV28 to TRBJ1-1, with a tentative D call TRBD1 (6 bases). Trimming removed 7 bases from V and 7 bases from J, with 13 bases in between. There are 12 residues in the CDR3. The V gene's germline CDR1 is MDHEN and CDR2 SYDVKM. This CDR3 reads CASTGGYLEAFF. DNA for the CDR3: TGTGCCAGCACTGGGGGCTACCTTGAAGCTTTCTTT.

The V call is TRBV2, the J call TRBJ2-3; D uncertain. Germline CDR1 SNHLY, CDR2 FYNNEI. V lost 6 bases and J lost 6, with 10 bases in between. The CDR3 is 12 amino acids. In nucleotides, the CDR3 is TGTGCCAGCAGAATGTACTGGGATACGCAGTATTTT. Translation: CASRMYWDTQYF.

This clone was picked up a small number of times. This rearrangement joins TRBV10-3 to TRBJ2-4; 14 nucleotides agree with TRBD2. Germline CDR1 and CDR2: ENHRY and SYGVKD. The CDR3 is 15 amino acids. Trimming at V came to 11 bases and at J to 4 bases, leaving 7 bases not matched to a gene. The DNA for the CDR3 is TGTGCCGCCGGACTAGCGGGAGGTCTGAAAAACATTCAGTACTTC. Its protein is CAAGLAGGLKNIQYF.

The chain uses TRBV4-2 and TRBJ2-1, with 12 positions matching TRBD1. This CDR3 comprises 16 residues. Germline assignment: CDR1 LGHNA and CDR2 YNFKEQ. Germline trimming cut 5 bases from V and 6 bases from J; bases unmatched to any gene: 8. The DNA of the CDR3 is TGTGCCAGCAGCTCTACCGGGACAGGGGGCCTCAATGAGCAGTTCTTC. It is translated as CASSSTGTGGLNEQFF.

This chain joins TRBV28 and TRBJ2-3, with TRBD2 matching over 11 bases. V gave up 3 bases and J gave up 6 bases; unmatched junction bases: 5. This CDR3 is built from 15 residues. Germline V lookup: CDR1 MDHEN, CDR2 SYDVKM. The CDR3 DNA reads TGTGCCAGCAGTTTCCAACTAGCGGGAGTGGATACGCAGTATTTT. It is translated as CASSFQLAGVDTQYF.

V gene TRBV6-1 combines with J gene TRBJ2-7, with TRBD1 matching 9 bases. V lost 7 bases to trimming and J lost 0 bases; unmatched junction nucleotides: 7. Looked up from germline, CDR1 is MNHNS and CDR2 is SASEGT. This CDR3 is 15 amino acids long. The CDR3 coding sequence is TGTGCCAGCAACGCTAGGGACAGGGTCTCCTACGAGCAGTACTTC. It encodes CASNARDRVSYEQYF.

This clone was recorded once. The sample holds other DNA sequences that translate to the same CDR3. This chain links TRBV5-1 with TRBJ2-3, with D maybe TRBD2 (5 bases). The CDR3 is made up of 14 amino acids. Germline assignment: CDR1 SGHRS and CDR2 YFSETQ. V lost 4 bases and J lost 2, with 11 bases in between. The CDR3 protein is CASSLGLATDTQYF. In DNA, the CDR3 is TGCGCCAGCAGCCTCGGACTGGCCACAGATACGCAGTATTTT. The full variable domain, completed using reference TRBV5-1 and TRBJ2-3, is KAGVTQTPRYLIKTRGQQVTLSCSPISGHRSVSWYQQTPGQGLQFLFEYFSETQRNKGNFPGRFSGRQFSNSRSEMNVSTLELGDSALYLCASSLGLATDTQYFGPGTRLTVL.